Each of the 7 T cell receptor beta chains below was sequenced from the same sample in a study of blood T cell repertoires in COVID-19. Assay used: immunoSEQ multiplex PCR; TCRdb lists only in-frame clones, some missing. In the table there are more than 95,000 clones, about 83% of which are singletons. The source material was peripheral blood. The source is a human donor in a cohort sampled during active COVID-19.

As DNA, the CDR3 is TGTGCCAGCATCCCGGGGGGGCGGGAGCGATACGAGCAGTACTTC. Translated, it gives CASIPGGRERYEQYF. The chain employs TRBV28 and TRBJ2-7; 8 bases are shared with TRBD2. CDR1 MDHEN and CDR2 SYDVKM come from the germline V gene. V shed 7 bases, J shed 4 bases, and the junction held 12 bases outside the gene matches. The CDR3 has 15 amino acids. Full variable domain (missing parts from reference TRBV28 and TRBJ2-7): DVKVTQSSRYLVKRTGEKVFLECVQDMDHENMFWYRQDPGLGLRLIYFSYDVKMKEKGDIPEGYSVSREKKERFSLILESASTNQTSMYLCASIPGGRERYEQYFGPGTRLTVT.

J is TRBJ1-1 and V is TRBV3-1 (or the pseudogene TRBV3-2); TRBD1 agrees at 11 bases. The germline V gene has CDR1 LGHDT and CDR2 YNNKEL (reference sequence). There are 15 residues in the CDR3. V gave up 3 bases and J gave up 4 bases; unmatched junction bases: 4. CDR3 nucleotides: TGTGCCAGCAGCCAGGACAGGGGGCAATTCACTGAAGCTTTCTTT. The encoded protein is CASSQDRGQFTEAFF.

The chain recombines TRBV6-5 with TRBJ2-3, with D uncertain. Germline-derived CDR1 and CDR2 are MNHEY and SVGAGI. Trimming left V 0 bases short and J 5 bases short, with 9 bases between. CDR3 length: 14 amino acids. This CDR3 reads CASSYSSHGDTQYF. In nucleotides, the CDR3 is TGTGCCAGCAGTTACTCCAGTCATGGAGATACGCAGTATTTT.

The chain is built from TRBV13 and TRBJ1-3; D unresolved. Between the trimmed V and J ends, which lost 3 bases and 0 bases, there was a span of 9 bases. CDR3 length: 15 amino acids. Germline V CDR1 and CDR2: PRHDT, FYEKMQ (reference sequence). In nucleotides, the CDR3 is TGTGCCAGCAGCTTCCTACTGAGCTCTGGAAACACCATATATTTT. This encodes CASSFLLSSGNTIYF. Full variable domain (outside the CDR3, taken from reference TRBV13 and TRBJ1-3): AAGVIQSPRHLIKEKRETATLKCYPIPRHDTVYWYQQGPGQDPQFLISFYEKMQSDKGSIPDRFSAQQFSDYHSELNMSSLELGDSALYFCASSFLLSSGNTIYFGEGSWLTVV.

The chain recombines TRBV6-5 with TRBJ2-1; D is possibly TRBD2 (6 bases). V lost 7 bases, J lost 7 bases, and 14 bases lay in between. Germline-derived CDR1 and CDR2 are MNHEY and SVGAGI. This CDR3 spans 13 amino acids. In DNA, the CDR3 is TGTGCCAGCACTCCGGGGGTTAAAAATGAGCAGTTCTTC. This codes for CASTPGVKNEQFF.

CDR3 in DNA: TGTGCCACCAAGGGACTAGCAAACAATGAGCAGTTCTTC. This gives the protein CATKGLANNEQFF. The chain is built from TRBV7-2 and TRBJ2-1, with 9 bases lining up with TRBD2. Germline trimming cut 10 bases from V and 5 bases from J; bases unmatched to any gene: 6. The CDR3 sequence is 13 residues long. Germline V gene lookup returns CDR1 SGHTA and CDR2 FQGNSA.

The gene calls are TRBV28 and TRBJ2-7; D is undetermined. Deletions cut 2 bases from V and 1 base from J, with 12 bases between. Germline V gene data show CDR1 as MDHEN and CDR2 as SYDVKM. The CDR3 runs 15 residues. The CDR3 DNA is TGTGCCAGCAGTTTAGTGGCGACGACATCCTACGAGCAGTACTTC. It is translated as CASSLVATTSYEQYF.